These 12 T cell receptor beta chains were all obtained from the same sample, sequenced in a study of human T cells and chemical hapten exposure. Time point in this sample: patch test 1, 2 weeks after DPC sensitization. The treatment is: therapeutic diphenylcyclopropenone sensitization with weekly scalp DPC. Each CDR3 protein is one row after TCRdb ran MiXCR on the RACE reads. The table lists around 160,000 distinct CDR3 sequences, roughly 15% of them singletons, with 1.7% in the top ten. Source: whole blood, taken in connection with sensitization to the hapten diphenylcyclopropenone (DPC). The receptors shown here come from a woman in her thirties with alopecia areata. Some clones in this sample may be carry-over from other donors' samples.

The chain is built from TRBV7-3 and TRBJ2-2; 12 positions match TRBD1. V trimming: 1 base; J trimming: 6 bases; junction bases outside the gene matches: 3. Germline lookup yields CDR1 SGHTA and CDR2 FQGTGA. CDR3 size: 16 residues. In DNA, the CDR3 is TGTGCCAGCAGCTTAATGGGACAGGGGGCGCCCGGGGAGCTGTTTTTT. This encodes CASSLMGQGAPGELFF.

This clonotype was observed a few times. CDR3 nucleotide sequence: TGTGCCAGCAGTTTCCTTGGAGGAACAGGTTTAAATGAAAAACTGTTTTTT. Its protein is CASSFLGGTGLNEKLFF. The chain carries TRBV27 and TRBJ1-4, with D maybe TRBD1 (5 bases). The CDR3 extends over 17 amino acids. Germline CDR1 is MNHEY and CDR2 is SMNVEV (reference sequence). Trimming removed 3 bases from V and 5 bases from J, with 19 bases in between.

This clonotype was seen a few times. This chain joins TRBV6-2 or TRBV6-3 and TRBJ1-1; the D gene is possibly TRBD1 (5 bases). This CDR3 is built from 15 residues. Deletions cut 6 bases from V and 3 bases from J, with 17 bases between. Germline values: CDR1 MNHEY, CDR2 SVGEGT. The CDR3 here is CASRGGSKQDTEAFF. CDR3 in DNA: TGTGCCAGCAGAGGAGGGTCGAAACAGGACACTGAAGCTTTCTTT.

This clonotype was recorded once. The J gene is TRBJ1-3, the V gene TRBV7-9, with 7 bases lining up with TRBD1. This CDR3 is 15 amino acids long. V lost 8 bases and J lost 0; bases outside the gene matches: 7. CDR1 and CDR2 (germline): SEHNR, FQNEAQ (reference sequence). The CDR3 DNA reads as TGTGCCAGCTCCTATCGACAGGGCTCTGGAAACACCATATATTTT. Its translation: CASSYRQGSGNTIYF.

This clonotype was found many times. The limits of the CDR3 on the DNA are not certain, so only TCRdb's listed CDR3 is given. The gene calls are TRBV28 and TRBJ1-1. The length of the CDR3 is 14 amino acids, counting both ends. Germline CDR1 is MDHEN and CDR2 is SYDVKM. The CDR3 region is CASSTSPRNTEAFF.

The chain recombines TRBV11-2 with TRBJ2-2; tentatively, D is TRBD1 or TRBD2 (5 bases each). The CDR3 runs to 17 residues. V was clipped by 2 bases and J by 0 bases, with 13 bases between them. Germline V gene sequence: CDR1 SGHAT, CDR2 FQNNGV. CDR3 sequence reads: CASSLPPLGANTGELFF. In DNA form, the CDR3 reads TGTGCCAGCAGCTTACCCCCTCTGGGGGCGAACACCGGGGAGCTGTTTTTT.

This clonotype turned up a few times. The rearrangement joins TRBV19 to TRBJ1-4, with D maybe TRBD1 (6 bases). Per germline, CDR1 LNHDA and CDR2 SQIVND (reference sequence). The ends were cut back, 5 bases at V and 0 bases at J, with 13 bases in the middle. The CDR3 contains 16 residues. This chain's CDR3 is CASSGRRGATNEKLFF. The CDR3 DNA reads TGTGCCAGTAGTGGGCGCAGGGGTGCAACTAATGAAAAACTGTTTTTT.

V and J are TRBV28 and TRBJ1-6, with no clear D. In germline, CDR1 is MDHEN, CDR2 SYDVKM. The ends were cut back, 10 bases at V and 4 bases at J, with 11 bases in the middle. The CDR3 runs 13 residues. Here the CDR3 reads CATRTVYNSPLHF. The DNA of the CDR3 is TGTGCCACCAGGACGGTGTATAATTCACCCCTCCACTTT.

This clonotype was detected a few times. This chain joins TRBV6-2 or TRBV6-3 and TRBJ2-1, with 7 bases identical to TRBD1. In germline, CDR1 is MNHEY, CDR2 SVGEGT. The CDR3 extends over 15 amino acids. The V segment lost 2 bases and the J segment 9 bases; nucleotides outside the gene matches: 10. As DNA, the CDR3 is TGTGCCAGCAGTTACGGGGCAGGGGGTATCGGTGAGCAGTTCTTC. It encodes CASSYGAGGIGEQFF.

This clonotype was counted between two and nine times. This chain uses TRBV12-3 or TRBV12-4 with TRBJ2-3; 9 bases match TRBD1. V trimming: 6 bases; J trimming: 3 bases; junction bases outside the gene matches: 4. The CDR3 has 14 residues. CDR3 bases: TGTGCCAGCAGGTCCGGGACAGGGACAGATACGCAGTATTTT. Encoded protein: CASRSGTGTDTQYF.

A few counts support this clonotype. The chain uses TRBV3-1 and TRBJ2-7; 14 positions match TRBD2. V lost 4 bases and J lost 11; bases outside the gene matches: 4. The germline V gene has CDR1 LGHDT and CDR2 YNNKEL (reference sequence). The CDR3 runs 13 residues. CDR3 loop: CASSRGLAGAEYF. For the CDR3, the DNA is TGTGCCAGCAGCCGGGGACTAGCGGGGGCCGAGTACTTC.

This clonotype was seen more than once but under ten times. The genes are TRBV11-2 and TRBJ2-1, with D possibly being TRBD2 (6 bases). With 5 bases removed from V and 0 bases from J, the gap between germline ends came to 11 bases. The CDR3 has 15 residues. Germline lookup yields CDR1 SGHAT and CDR2 FQNNGV. CDR3 nucleotides: TGTGCCAGCAGCCCAGTGGGGGGCTCCTACAATGAGCAGTTCTTC. This gives the protein CASSPVGGSYNEQFF.